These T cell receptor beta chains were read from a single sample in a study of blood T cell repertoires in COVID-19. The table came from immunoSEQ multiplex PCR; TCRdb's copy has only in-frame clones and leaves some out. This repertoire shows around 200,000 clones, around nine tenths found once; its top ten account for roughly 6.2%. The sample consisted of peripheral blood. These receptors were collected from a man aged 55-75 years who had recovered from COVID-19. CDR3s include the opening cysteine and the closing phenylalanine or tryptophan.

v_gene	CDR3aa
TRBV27	CASSAGPGTEAFF
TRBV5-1	CASSMRQGSHEQFF
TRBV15	CATRPAGQGETQYF
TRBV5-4	CASRYTGGGYGYTF
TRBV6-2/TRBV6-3	CASSSLPLLTDINTEAFF
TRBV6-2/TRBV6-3	CASSKLAGLREQFF
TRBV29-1	CSTLTGNTIYF
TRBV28	CASRGPPGQLPGYTF
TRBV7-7	CASSSSGTSYNEQFF
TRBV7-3	CASSGTPHGELFF
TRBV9	CASSAGQGDSPLHF
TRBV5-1	CASSLAGNEKLFF
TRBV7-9	CAGGQGLYGYTF
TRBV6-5	CASSYGTSGHNEQFF
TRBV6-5	CASSIRTGNQPQHF
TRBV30	CAWSAAFTGELFF
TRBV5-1	CASSLALAGGPMAREQFF
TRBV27	CASRGLNTEAFF
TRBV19	CASSRDRVIGYTF
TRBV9	CASSDRGTGTDTQYF
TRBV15	CATQLSLAGVLGEQFF
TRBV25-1	CASTPNRIANTGELFF
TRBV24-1	CATSDLTGGNTGELFF
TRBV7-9	CASSQTGEASTDTQYF
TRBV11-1	CASRSAEVAKNIQYF
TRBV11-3	CASSLQARLAGNEQFF
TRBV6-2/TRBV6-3	CASSPGTGGGSNQPQHF
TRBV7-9	CASSSDSGGSNTEAFF
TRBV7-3	CASSLGWAPRETQYF
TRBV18	CASSPKTGGGDGYTF
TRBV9	CASSVVAGGQNTEAFF
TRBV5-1	CASSPTGTGYNEQFF
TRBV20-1	CSATTGPEQFF
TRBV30	CARGAATGNYGYTF
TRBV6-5	CASGAGAYEQYF
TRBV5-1	CASSFSLTSGTPREQFF
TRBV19	CASSIQGSDTQYF
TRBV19	CASSLAGGIFIHTGELFF
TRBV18	CASSPGVDNSPLHF
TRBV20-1	CSAPVTDTQYF
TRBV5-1	CASSLGQGSTDTQYF
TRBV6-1	CASSEGLAGVYEQYF
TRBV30	CAWSLSRTGGTEAFF
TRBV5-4	CASSPGTSGVETQYF
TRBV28	CASSSDDRDETQYF
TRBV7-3	CASSLSGTGELFF
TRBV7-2	CASSSDRVKAFF
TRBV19	CASSEGGQSNGEQYF
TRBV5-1	CASSLEGRRDEQYF
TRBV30	CAWRATGVGNQPQHF